These T cell receptor beta chains were read from a single sample in a study of T cells in Graves' hyperthyroidism and ophthalmopathy. Each CDR3 protein gets one entry after TCRdb re-called the multiplex PCR reads with MiXCR. The table has approximately 480,000 distinct CDR3 sequences, around 21% seen once. Sequenced material: blood. These receptors were collected from a man between 18 and 29 years old with Graves' hyperthyroidism. Each CDR3 is given with its conserved first and last residue. Fields, in order: J gene, clone size, D gene, V gene, CDR3 DNA, CDR3 protein. The D gene is left open where the match is weak. Expanded clones are given a class, and other clones once, few, many or no size at all.

J: TRBJ2-7
size: many
D: TRBD1
V: TRBV11-2
DNA: TGTGCCAGCAGCACCTACAGGGGGTACTCCTACGAGCAGTACTTC
CDR3: CASSTYRGYSYEQYF

J: TRBJ1-1
size: .
D: .
V: TRBV7-9
DNA: TGTGCCAGCAGTCTCAGGGATGCCGAAGCTTTCTTT
CDR3: CASSLRDAEAFF

J: TRBJ1-5
size: many
D: .
V: TRBV6-1
DNA: TGTGCCAGCATGAGCGGTCGGTTCAATCAGCCCCAGCATTTT
CDR3: CASMSGRFNQPQHF

J: TRBJ1-5
size: many
D: .
V: TRBV19
DNA: TGTGCCAGTAGTAGCCGGGACGGTAATCAGCCCCAGCATTTT
CDR3: CASSSRDGNQPQHF

J: TRBJ1-2
size: few
D: TRBD1
V: TRBV6-5
DNA: TGTGCCAGCAGTCACCGGGACAGAGGGTTTGGCTACACCTTC
CDR3: CASSHRDRGFGYTF

J: TRBJ2-5
size: many
D: TRBD2
V: TRBV20-1
DNA: TGCAGTGCTAGGGGAATCACTAGCGGGGGCCACCAAGAGACCCAGTACTTC
CDR3: CSARGITSGGHQETQYF

J: TRBJ1-5
size: once
D: .
V: TRBV19
DNA: TGTGCCAGCAAGGACGGAATTAGCAATCAGCCCCAGCATTTT
CDR3: CASKDGISNQPQHF

J: TRBJ1-5
size: many
D: TRBD1
V: TRBV6-1
DNA: TGTGCCAGCAGTGTCTACAGGGGCCCCAGCAATCAGCCCCAGCATTTT
CDR3: CASSVYRGPSNQPQHF

J: TRBJ1-2
size: .
D: TRBD1
V: TRBV29-1
DNA: TGCAGCGCACAGGGGGCCGGTGGCTACACCTTC
CDR3: CSAQGAGGYTF

J: TRBJ1-1
size: many
D: .
V: TRBV4-1
DNA: TGCGCCAGCAGCCACGTTGGGACATCTGAAGCTTTCTTT
CDR3: CASSHVGTSEAFF

J: TRBJ2-7
size: many
D: .
V: TRBV6-1
DNA: TGTGCCAGCAGTGTGGAACAGACCTACGAGCAGTACTTC
CDR3: CASSVEQTYEQYF

J: TRBJ1-5
size: many
D: .
V: TRBV2
DNA: TGTGCCAGCAGCGGTGGCAGGGTAGTACAGCCCCAGCATTTT
CDR3: CASSGGRVVQPQHF

J: TRBJ1-2
size: few
D: .
V: TRBV3-1
DNA: TGTGCCAGCAGCCAAGATGGGCGGAAGGGCTACACCTTC
CDR3: CASSQDGRKGYTF

J: TRBJ1-3
size: few
D: .
V: TRBV7-3
DNA: TGTGCCAGCAGCTTAACTCGATTTCGGGGATTCATGAGAAACACCATATATTTT
CDR3: CASSLTRFRGFMRNTIYF

J: TRBJ1-1
size: .
D: .
V: TRBV6-2/TRBV6-3
DNA: TGTGCCAGCAGTTACTTCGGAGTCGTGAACACTGAAGCTTTCTTT
CDR3: CASSYFGVVNTEAFF

J: TRBJ1-1
size: many
D: .
V: TRBV12-3/TRBV12-4
DNA: TGTGCCAGCAGTTTAGTAACTTCTGAAGCTTTCTTT
CDR3: CASSLVTSEAFF

J: TRBJ1-5
size: many
D: .
V: TRBV7-8
DNA: TGTGCCAGCAGCTTGGGTTTGGACCAGCCCCAGCATTTT
CDR3: CASSLGLDQPQHF

J: TRBJ1-5
size: many
D: .
V: TRBV7-7
DNA: TGTGCTAGCAGCTTAGGGGAGTGGCAGCCCCAGCATTTT
CDR3: CASSLGEWQPQHF

J: TRBJ1-1
size: .
D: .
V: TRBV24-1
DNA: TGTGCCACCAGTCTTTTTAGGCAAAAGAACACTGAAGCTTTCTTT
CDR3: CATSLFRQKNTEAFF

J: TRBJ1-2
size: many
D: .
V: TRBV9
DNA: TGTGCCAGCAGCCCCCCCCCCTGGGGCTACACCTTC
CDR3: CASSPPPWGYTF

J: TRBJ1-5
size: many
D: TRBD1
V: TRBV12-3/TRBV12-4
DNA: TGTGCCAGCAGTCCTACAGGGGTAATGTCCCAGCATTTT
CDR3: CASSPTGVMSQHF

J: TRBJ1-3
size: many
D: .
V: TRBV25-1
DNA: TGTGCCAGCAGTGGCTGGGGGCAATCAGGAAACACCATATATTTT
CDR3: CASSGWGQSGNTIYF

J: TRBJ1-1
size: .
D: .
V: TRBV6-1
DNA: TGTGCCAGCACAGATTGGCCCAGAGGGGCTGAAGCTTTCTTT
CDR3: CASTDWPRGAEAFF

J: TRBJ1-2
size: .
D: .
V: TRBV11-2
DNA: TGTGCCAGCAGCTTAGTGGTAGGGGCTGATGGTGGCTACACCTTC
CDR3: CASSLVVGADGGYTF

J: TRBJ1-1
size: many
D: .
V: TRBV6-1
DNA: TGTGCCAGCAGTTCGGGGGAAGCTTTCTTT
CDR3: CASSSGEAFF

J: TRBJ1-2
size: many
D: .
V: TRBV11-1
DNA: TGTGCCAGCAGCTTATGGCCTCCTGTCGGCTACACCTTC
CDR3: CASSLWPPVGYTF

J: TRBJ2-7
size: .
D: TRBD1
V: TRBV6-5
DNA: TGTGCCAGCAGTTACGATGTGGACAGGGTCTACGAGCAGTACTTC
CDR3: CASSYDVDRVYEQYF

J: TRBJ1-1
size: many
D: .
V: TRBV7-2
DNA: TGTGCCAGCAGCTTAGCGACTAGGGTGAACACTGAAGCTTTCTTT
CDR3: CASSLATRVNTEAFF

J: TRBJ1-3
size: many
D: .
V: TRBV11-2
DNA: TGTGCCAGCAGCCCGCCGAGGGGCCAGTTTGGAAACACCATATATTTT
CDR3: CASSPPRGQFGNTIYF

J: TRBJ2-5
size: .
D: TRBD2
V: TRBV12-3/TRBV12-4
DNA: TGTGCCAGCAGTTCCGGGACTAGCGGGAGTGGTAATAGATTGGAGACCCAGTACTTC
CDR3: CASSSGTSGSGNRLETQYF

J: TRBJ2-7
size: .
D: TRBD2
V: TRBV2
DNA: TGTGCCAGCAGTGTCAGGACAGGACTAGCGGGTTCCTACGAGCAGTACTTC
CDR3: CASSVRTGLAGSYEQYF

J: TRBJ1-1
size: .
D: .
V: TRBV20-1
DNA: TGCAGTGCTAGCATTGGGGTTAAAACTGAAGCTTTCTTT
CDR3: CSASIGVKTEAFF

J: TRBJ2-3
size: .
D: .
V: TRBV20-1
DNA: TGCAGTGTCGGGGCCCGAAAGATCAACACAGATACGCAGTATTTT
CDR3: CSVGARKINTDTQYF

J: TRBJ1-6
size: few
D: .
V: TRBV28
DNA: TGTGCCAGCAGTTCCCCGAGCGATTCACCCCTCCACTTT
CDR3: CASSSPSDSPLHF

J: TRBJ2-2
size: many
D: TRBD1
V: TRBV12-3/TRBV12-4
DNA: TGTGCCAGCAGCAACGGACAGGGATCGGCCGGGGAGCTGTTTTTT
CDR3: CASSNGQGSAGELFF

J: TRBJ2-7
size: .
D: .
V: TRBV4-1
DNA: TGCGCCAGCAGCCAAGACGTCAGCTACGAGCAGTACTTC
CDR3: CASSQDVSYEQYF

J: TRBJ1-1
size: many
D: TRBD1
V: TRBV11-2
DNA: TGTGCCAGCAGCTTAGATCGGGGACAGGGGAACGCTGAAGCTTTCTTT
CDR3: CASSLDRGQGNAEAFF

J: TRBJ2-2
size: once
D: .
V: TRBV2
DNA: TGTGCCAGCAGTGACAGGGCTGGGGTCGGGGAGCTGTTTTTT
CDR3: CASSDRAGVGELFF

J: TRBJ1-5
size: .
D: .
V: TRBV19
DNA: TGTGCCAGTAGTATCCCGTGGAGAAATCAGCCCCAGCATTTT
CDR3: CASSIPWRNQPQHF

J: TRBJ2-7
size: many
D: .
V: TRBV6-5
DNA: TGTGCCAGCAGTTACGCTAGGACAGGGAGGGACTACGAGCAGTACTTC
CDR3: CASSYARTGRDYEQYF

J: TRBJ1-2
size: many
D: .
V: TRBV6-1
DNA: TGTGCCAGCAGTGGGGGAGGCGGTAATCTTCAGGGATGGAGCTATGGCTACACCTTC
CDR3: CASSGGGGNLQGWSYGYTF